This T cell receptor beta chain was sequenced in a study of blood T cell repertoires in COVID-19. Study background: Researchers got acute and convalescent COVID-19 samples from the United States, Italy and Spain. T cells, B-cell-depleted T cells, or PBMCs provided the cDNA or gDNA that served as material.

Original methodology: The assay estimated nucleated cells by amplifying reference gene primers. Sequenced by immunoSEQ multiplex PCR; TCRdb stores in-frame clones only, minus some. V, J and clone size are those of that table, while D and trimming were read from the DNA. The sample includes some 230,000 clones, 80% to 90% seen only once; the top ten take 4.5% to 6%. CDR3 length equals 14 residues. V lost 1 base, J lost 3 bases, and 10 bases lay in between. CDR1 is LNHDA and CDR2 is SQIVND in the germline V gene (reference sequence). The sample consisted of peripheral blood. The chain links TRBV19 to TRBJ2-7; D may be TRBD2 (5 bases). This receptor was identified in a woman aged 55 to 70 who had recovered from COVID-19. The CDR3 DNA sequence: TGTGCCAGTAGTATAGTAGTCGGAGGCTACGAGCAGTACTTC. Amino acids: CASSIVVGGYEQYF.